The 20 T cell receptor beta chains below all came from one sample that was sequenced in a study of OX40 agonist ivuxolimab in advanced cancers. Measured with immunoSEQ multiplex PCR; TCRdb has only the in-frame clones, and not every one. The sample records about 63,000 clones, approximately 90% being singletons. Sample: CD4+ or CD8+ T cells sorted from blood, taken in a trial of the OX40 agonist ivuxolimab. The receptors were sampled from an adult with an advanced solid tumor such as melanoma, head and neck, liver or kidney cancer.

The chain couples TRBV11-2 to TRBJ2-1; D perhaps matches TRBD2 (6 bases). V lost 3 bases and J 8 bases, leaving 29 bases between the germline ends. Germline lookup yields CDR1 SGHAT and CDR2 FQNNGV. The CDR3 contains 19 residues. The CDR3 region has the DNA TGTGCCAGCAGCTTTCGGCCCCTTCGACTAGTGACTTTCAGGGATGAGCAGTTCTTC. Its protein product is CASSFRPLRLVTFRDEQFF.

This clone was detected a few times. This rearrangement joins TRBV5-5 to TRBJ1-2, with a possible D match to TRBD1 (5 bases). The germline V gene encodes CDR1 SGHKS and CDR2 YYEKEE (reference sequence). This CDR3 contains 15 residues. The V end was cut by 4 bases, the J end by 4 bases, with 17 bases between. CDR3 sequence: CASSVDRSNFYGYTF. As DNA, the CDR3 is TGTGCCAGCAGCGTAGACAGATCAAACTTCTATGGCTACACCTTC.

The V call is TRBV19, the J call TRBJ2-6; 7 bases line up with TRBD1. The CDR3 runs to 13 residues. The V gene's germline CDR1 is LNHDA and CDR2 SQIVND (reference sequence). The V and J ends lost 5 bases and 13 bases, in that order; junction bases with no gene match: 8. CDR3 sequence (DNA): TGTGCCAGTAGTCCCCGACAGGGAGCGGTCCTGACTTTC. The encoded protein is CASSPRQGAVLTF.

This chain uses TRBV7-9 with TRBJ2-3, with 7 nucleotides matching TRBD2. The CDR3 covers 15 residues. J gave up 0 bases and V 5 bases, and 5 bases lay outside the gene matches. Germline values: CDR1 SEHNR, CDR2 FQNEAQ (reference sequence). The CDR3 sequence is CASSLSGKSTDTQYF. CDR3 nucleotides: TGTGCCAGCAGCCTAAGCGGGAAAAGCACAGATACGCAGTATTTT.

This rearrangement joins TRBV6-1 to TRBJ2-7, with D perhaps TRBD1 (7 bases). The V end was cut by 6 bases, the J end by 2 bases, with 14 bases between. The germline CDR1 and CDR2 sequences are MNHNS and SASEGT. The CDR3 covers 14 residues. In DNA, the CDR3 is TGTGCCAGCAGCGCTCAGGGGGGACCCTACGAGCAGTACTTC. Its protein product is CASSAQGGPYEQYF.

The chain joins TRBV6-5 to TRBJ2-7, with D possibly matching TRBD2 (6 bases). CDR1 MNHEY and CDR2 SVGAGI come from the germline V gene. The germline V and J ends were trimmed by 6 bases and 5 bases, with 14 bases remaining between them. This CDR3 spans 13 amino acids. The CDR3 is CASRRLTSNEQYF. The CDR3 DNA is TGTGCCAGCAGGCGACTAACTAGCAACGAGCAGTACTTC.

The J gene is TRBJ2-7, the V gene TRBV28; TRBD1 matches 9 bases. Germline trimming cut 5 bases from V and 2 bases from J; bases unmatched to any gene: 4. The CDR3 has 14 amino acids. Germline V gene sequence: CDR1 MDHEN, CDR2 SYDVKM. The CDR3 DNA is TGTGCCAGCAGTCCGGGACAGGGTACCTACGAGCAGTACTTC. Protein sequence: CASSPGQGTYEQYF.

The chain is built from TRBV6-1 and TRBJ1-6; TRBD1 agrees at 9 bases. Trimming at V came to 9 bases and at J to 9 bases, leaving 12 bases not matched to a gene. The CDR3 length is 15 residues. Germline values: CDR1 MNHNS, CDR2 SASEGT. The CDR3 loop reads CASFYRGLSGSPLHF. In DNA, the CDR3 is TGTGCCAGTTTTTACAGGGGGCTGAGTGGTTCACCCCTCCACTTT.

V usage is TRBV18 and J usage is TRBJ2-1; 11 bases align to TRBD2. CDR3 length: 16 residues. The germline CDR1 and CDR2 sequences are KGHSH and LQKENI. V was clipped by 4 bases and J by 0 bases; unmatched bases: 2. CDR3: CASSRLAGSSYNEQFF. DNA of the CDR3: TGTGCCAGCTCACGACTAGCGGGGAGCTCCTACAATGAGCAGTTCTTC.

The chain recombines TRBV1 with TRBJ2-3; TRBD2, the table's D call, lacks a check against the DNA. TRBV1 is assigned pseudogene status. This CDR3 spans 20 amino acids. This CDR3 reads CTSSQAPPCERETGTDTQYF. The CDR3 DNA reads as TGCACCAGCAGCCAAGCCCCGCCTTGTGAGCGGGAGACGGGCACAGATACGCAGTATTTT.

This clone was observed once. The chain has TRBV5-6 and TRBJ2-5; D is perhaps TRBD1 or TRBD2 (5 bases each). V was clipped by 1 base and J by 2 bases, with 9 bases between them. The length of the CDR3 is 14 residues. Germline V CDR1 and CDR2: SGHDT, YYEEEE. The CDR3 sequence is CASSLPGRQETQYF. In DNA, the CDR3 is TGTGCCAGCAGCTTGCCGGGACGGCAAGAGACCCAGTACTTC.

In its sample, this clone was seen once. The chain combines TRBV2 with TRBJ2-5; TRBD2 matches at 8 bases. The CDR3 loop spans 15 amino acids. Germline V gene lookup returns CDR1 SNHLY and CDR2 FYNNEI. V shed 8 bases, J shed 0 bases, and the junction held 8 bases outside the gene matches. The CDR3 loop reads CASGRRGVYQETQYF. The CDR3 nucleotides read TGTGCCAGCGGACGGCGGGGGGTATACCAAGAGACCCAGTACTTC.

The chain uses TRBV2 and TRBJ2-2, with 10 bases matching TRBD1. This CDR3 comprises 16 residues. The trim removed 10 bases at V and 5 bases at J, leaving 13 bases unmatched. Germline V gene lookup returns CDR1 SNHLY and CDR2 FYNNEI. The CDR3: CATPLRGQGKTGELFF. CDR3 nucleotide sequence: TGTGCCACCCCGTTAAGGGGACAGGGGAAGACCGGGGAGCTGTTTTTT.

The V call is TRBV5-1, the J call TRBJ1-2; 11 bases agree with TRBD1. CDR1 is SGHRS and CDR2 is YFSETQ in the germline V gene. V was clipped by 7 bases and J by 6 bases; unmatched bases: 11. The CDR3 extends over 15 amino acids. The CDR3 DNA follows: TGCGCCAGCGCGCTCTCCCGGGACAGGGGGAATGGCTACACCTTC. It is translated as CASALSRDRGNGYTF.

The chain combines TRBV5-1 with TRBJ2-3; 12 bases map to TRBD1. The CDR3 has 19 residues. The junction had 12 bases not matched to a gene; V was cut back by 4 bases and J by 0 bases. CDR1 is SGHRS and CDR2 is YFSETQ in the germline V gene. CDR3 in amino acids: CASSPYPGTGGQSTDTQYF. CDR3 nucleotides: TGCGCCAGCAGCCCTTACCCCGGGACAGGGGGCCAGAGCACAGATACGCAGTATTTT.

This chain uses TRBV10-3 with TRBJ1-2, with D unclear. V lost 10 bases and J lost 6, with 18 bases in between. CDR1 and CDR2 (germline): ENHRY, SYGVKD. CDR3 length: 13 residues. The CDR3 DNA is TGTGCCACCGGTGACCAGCTATCCGATGGCTACACCTTC. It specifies CATGDQLSDGYTF.

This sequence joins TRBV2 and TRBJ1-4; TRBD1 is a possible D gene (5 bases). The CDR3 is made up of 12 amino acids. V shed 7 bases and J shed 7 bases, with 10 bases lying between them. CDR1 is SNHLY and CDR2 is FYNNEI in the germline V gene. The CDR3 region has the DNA TGTGCCAGCACGACAGATGTTGAAAAACTGTTTTTT. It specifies CASTTDVEKLFF.

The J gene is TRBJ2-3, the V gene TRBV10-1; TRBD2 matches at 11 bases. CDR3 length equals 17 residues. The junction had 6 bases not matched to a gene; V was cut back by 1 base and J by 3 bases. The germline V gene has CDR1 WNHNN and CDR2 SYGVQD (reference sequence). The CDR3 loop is CASSELLSGGDTDTQYF. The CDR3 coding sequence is TGCGCCAGCAGTGAGTTACTTAGCGGGGGGGATACAGATACGCAGTATTTT.

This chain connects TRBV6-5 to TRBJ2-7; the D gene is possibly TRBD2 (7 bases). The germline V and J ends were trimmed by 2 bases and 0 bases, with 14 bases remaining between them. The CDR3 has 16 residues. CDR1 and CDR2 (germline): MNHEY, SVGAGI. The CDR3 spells CASSYGGAVSSYEQYF. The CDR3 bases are TGTGCCAGCAGTTACGGGGGGGCCGTGAGCTCCTACGAGCAGTACTTC.

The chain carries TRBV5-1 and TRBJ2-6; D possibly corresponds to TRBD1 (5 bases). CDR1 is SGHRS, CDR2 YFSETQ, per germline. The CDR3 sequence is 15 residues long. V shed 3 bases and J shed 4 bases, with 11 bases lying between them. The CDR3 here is CASSSQGNGANVLTF. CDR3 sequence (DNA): TGCGCCAGCAGCTCGCAGGGTAACGGGGCCAACGTCCTGACTTTC.